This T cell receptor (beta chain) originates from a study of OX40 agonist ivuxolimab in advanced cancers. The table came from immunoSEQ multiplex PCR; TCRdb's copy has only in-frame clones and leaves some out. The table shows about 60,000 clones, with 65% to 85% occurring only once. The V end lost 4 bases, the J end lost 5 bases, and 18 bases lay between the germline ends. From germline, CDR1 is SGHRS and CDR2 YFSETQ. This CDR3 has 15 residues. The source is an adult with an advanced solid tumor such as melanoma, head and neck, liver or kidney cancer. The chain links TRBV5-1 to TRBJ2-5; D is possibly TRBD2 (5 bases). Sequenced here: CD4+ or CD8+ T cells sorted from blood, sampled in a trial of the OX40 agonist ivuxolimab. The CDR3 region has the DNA TGCGCCAGCAGCCCCCTTGCGGGTACCGGGGAGACCCAGTACTTC. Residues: CASSPLAGTGETQYF. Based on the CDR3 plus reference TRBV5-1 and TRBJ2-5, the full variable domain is KAGVTQTPRYLIKTRGQQVTLSCSPISGHRSVSWYQQTPGQGLQFLFEYFSETQRNKGNFPGRFSGRQFSNSRSEMNVSTLELGDSALYLCASSPLAGTGETQYFGPGTRLLVL.